The source of this T cell receptor (beta chain) is a study of T-cell memory formation after mild COVID-19. Via MiXCR, TCRdb re-called the 5' RACE reads, giving one row per CDR3 protein. The table shows some 210,000 distinct CDR3 sequences, with around 18% occurring only once. The sample comprised PBMCs or a T cell subset sorted from them (not recorded which). This TCR came from an adult woman who had mild COVID-19 (a few samples of this study predate the infection). Cell type and time point are not known.

The CDR3 here is CASSGWTSGGSTDTQYF. The CDR3, as DNA: TGCGCCAGCAGCGGATGGACTAGCGGGGGAAGCACAGATACGCAGTATTTT. This chain joins TRBV5-1 and TRBJ2-3, with 13 positions matching TRBD2. CDR3 length: 17 amino acids. Germline V gene lookup returns CDR1 SGHRS and CDR2 YFSETQ. J was trimmed by 0 bases and V by 4 bases; bases with no gene match: 5.